This TCR beta chain was captured in a study of beta chain features in type 1 diabetes (dated by TCRdb to 2016 to 2018). In the study overall: Mean age, gender distribution, total cell number and subset yield did not differ between patients and healthy donors. The study compared the TCRB repertoires of sorted circulating CD4+ T cell subsets in recently diagnosed type 1 diabetes patients with those in matched healthy donors. Regulatory and stem cell-like memory subsets were isolated from only 8 patients and roughly eight healthy donors, whereas naive and central memory subsets came from all 30 or so donors. A total of approximately 110,000,000 sorted cells were examined across all samples, and a strong correlation was observed between cell number per subset and RNA yield. General study outcomes and caveats: Type 1 diabetes patients showed a moderate but significant shortening of TCRB CDR3 length in all four CD4+ subsets. At VDJ recombination sites, type 1 diabetes patients had fewer insertions and more deleted nucleotides, which implies abnormalities in thymic rearrangement. Because cDNA was sequenced instead of genomic DNA, highly expressing activated cells could be over-represented, though the groups showed no difference in activation or CD3 levels. Naive, central memory and regulatory TCRB repertoires appeared to be more alike among patients than among healthy donors. Only small numbers of individuals were included in the HLA sub-analyses, which left unresolved whether HLA type had any influence on TCRB rearrangement. Shorter templates might have been favored by PCR, but patient and control samples were amplified and corrected together, so both groups would have been affected equally by any skew.

This clone was detected only a few times. There is no known antigen for this receptor. A read error may produce the germline difference seen at one junction end. The sample has other DNA sequences that encode this CDR3 too. A single peripheral blood draw of around 0.11 L on average was collected from each donor into heparinised tubes. Naive, central memory, regulatory and stem cell-like memory CD4+ T cells were sorted on a BD FACSAria II using a panel including CD45RO, CCR7, CD25, CD127, CD95 and CD27. All sorted populations exceeded 98% purity. Right away, PBMCs were isolated by Lymphoprep density gradient centrifugation and were stained directly, with no culture step. So that batch effects would be minimized, each experiment stained and sorted samples in pairs, pairing one healthy donor with one patient. The CDR3 numbers 12 residues from cysteine through phenylalanine. Only CDR3 DNA remains: 36 bases, in frame from the first base. Per the germline V gene (reference sequence), GTSNPN is the CDR1 and SVGIG is the CDR2.

The High Capacity cDNA Reverse Transcription Kit was used to reverse transcribe all of the isolated RNA, meaning that expressed TCRB transcripts were what got sequenced. Deep immunoSEQ sequencing was applied to naive, central memory and regulatory T cell samples, giving an average of about 3.6 million total reads per sample. Sorted cells were lysed in RLT buffer, and RNA was extracted using DNase-treated RNeasy Micro or Mini kits according to cell number. Each cell subset was processed on its own to prevent cross-contamination, while patient and healthy donor samples were processed together. The immunoSEQ multiplex PCR was used to amplify TCRB sequences from cDNA, yielding 87-bp fragments that span the CDR3 region. Amplicons were sequenced on the Illumina HiSeq platform. Under the source paper's analysis protocol: Synthetic template baselines were used to correct PCR bias computationally, reads within Hamming distance 2 were collapsed, and singletons that could not be merged were discarded. Reads were aligned against IMGT so that V, D and J genes, CDR3 length and insertions or deletions at six rearrangement sites could be assigned. Within each subset, clonotype counts were normalized to sorted cell number, and only after that were true diversity and Gini coefficients computed with the tcR R package. The overlap coefficient, calculated on TCRB nucleotide sequences, was used to measure repertoire sharing. Out-of-frame TCRB sequences from naive cells were analyzed to stand in for the pre-selection repertoire. The table was pulled from immuneACCESS by TCRdb, which kept in-frame rearrangements only. Such tables lose some clones; where checked, under half of the loss comes from unresolved V genes, and the rest has no known cause. V and J calls and clone size are those listed in that table; D and trimming were worked out from the DNA. The sample table holds a few hundred thousand clones, of which around 10% were seen once. The top ten clonotypes cover under 0.02% of the sample.

The sequenced sample was naive CD4+ T cells from blood. Read against the paper, the sample's cell subset or site label means: true naive CD4+ T cells. The receptor's source is a woman aged 25 to 39 in good health. The receptor chain draws on TRBV30 and TRBJ2-7; the D gene cannot be named for sure. CDR3 protein: CAWSSSSYEQYF. The nucleotide sequence reads as follows: TGCGCCTGGAGTTCCAGCTCCTACGAGCAGTACTTC.